This T cell receptor beta chain originates from a study of Ad26.COV2.S vaccination and SARS-CoV-2 variants. On the study more broadly: Ad26.COV2.S given intramuscularly, once or twice 56 days apart. Findings and limits, study-wide: Reportedly, spike-specific CD8+ and CD4+ T cell responses achieved substantial breadth once vaccination had taken place. Placebo recipients showed lower spike-specific TCR breadth than vaccinees.

Here immunoSEQ multiplex PCR was the method, and the copy in TCRdb shows in-frame clones only, minus some. The sample carries 350,000 to 600,000 clones, roughly nine tenths recorded once. CDR1 SQVTM and CDR2 ANQGSEA come from the germline V gene. The CDR3 totals 14 residues. V was pared by 4 bases and J by 6 bases, with 10 bases of the junction left unmatched. Treatment in this sample: around 19 received Ad26.COV2.S at low or high dose, single or two shots; roughly five received placebo; per-sample allocation not given. All samples were drawn on day 63, counting from the first vaccine or placebo injection. In Boston, the donor was an adult between 18-55 years of age. On this clone itself: What it binds is not known.

This TCR was recovered from a person aged 18-65 years who received the Ad26.COV2.S COVID-19 vaccine or a placebo. This specimen consisted of peripheral blood, obtained in a trial of Ad26.COV2.S vaccine versus placebo. The J gene is TRBJ2-3, the V gene TRBV29-1, with 7 bases fitting TRBD2. The CDR3 loop is CSVVWWGGSDTQYF. The CDR3 DNA reads TGCAGCGTTGTTTGGTGGGGGGGAAGCGATACGCAGTATTTT.